Listed below are T cell receptor beta chains from one sample, sequenced in a study of cytomegalovirus exposure and HLA in healthy donors. The repertoire was sequenced with immunoSEQ multiplex PCR; TCRdb's copy has only in-frame clones and lacks some. The data show about 160,000 clones, over 80% seen once. The specimen was PBMCs. All receptors come from a male donor in good health and CMV-seropositive. Both conserved end residues are part of each CDR3. A D gene is named only where the DNA matches it firmly. Size tells how often a clone was seen (once, few, many) or the class of an expanded clone, and some rows leave it out.

>TRBV13|few|TRBJ1-3|.
CASSLGGAGGQAGNTIYF
TGTGCCAGCAGCTTAGGGGGAGCGGGGGGGCAGGCTGGAAACACCATATATTTT
>TRBV30|.|TRBJ2-6|.
CAWSRGPTGANVLTF
TGTGCCTGGAGTAGGGGCCCAACTGGGGCCAACGTCCTGACTTTC
>TRBV28|.|TRBJ1-2|TRBD1
CASSPPTGVVDYGYTF
TGTGCCAGCAGCCCACCTACAGGGGTGGTTGACTATGGCTACACCTTC
>TRBV10-3|.|TRBJ2-7|TRBD1
CATNAGTGKSYEQYF
TGTGCCACCAACGCTGGGACAGGGAAAAGCTACGAGCAGTACTTC
>TRBV20-1|.|TRBJ2-1|.
CSANFGGAFF
TGCAGTGCTAATTTTGGGGGGGCGTTCTTC
>TRBV2|.|TRBJ1-6|.
CASSPQAGSPLHF
TGTGCCAGCAGTCCCCAGGCCGGCTCACCCCTCCACTTT
>TRBV6-1|.|TRBJ1-6|TRBD1
CASSYRGGNSPLHF
TGTGCCAGCAGCTACAGGGGCGGTAATTCACCCCTCCACTTT
>TRBV5-4|.|TRBJ2-3|.
CASSFLVEDTQYF
TGTGCCAGCAGCTTTCTGGTAGAAGATACGCAGTATTTT
>TRBV4-1|.|TRBJ2-5|TRBD2
CASSLFGGTQETQYF
TGCGCCAGCAGCCTTTTCGGGGGGACGCAAGAGACCCAGTACTTC
>TRBV6-6|.|TRBJ2-2|.
CASSYTQGFAGELFF
TGTGCCAGCAGTTACACCCAGGGTTTCGCCGGGGAGCTGTTTTTT
>TRBV4-3|.|TRBJ2-7|TRBD1
CASSLQPGQSYEQYF
TGCGCCAGCAGCCTCCAACCGGGACAGTCCTACGAGCAGTACTTC
>TRBV30|.|TRBJ2-5|TRBD2
CAWQSFKGGKETQYF
TGTGCCTGGCAGTCATTTAAGGGAGGGAAAGAGACCCAGTACTTC
>TRBV15|.|TRBJ2-1|TRBD2
CATSRDPAGVVNEQFF
TGTGCCACCAGCAGAGATCCAGCGGGAGTAGTTAATGAGCAGTTCTTC
>TRBV19|few|TRBJ2-2|TRBD2
CASSIIVGLVVTGELFF
TGTGCCAGTAGTATAATTGTGGGACTAGTCGTCACCGGGGAGCTGTTTTTT
>TRBV27|.|TRBJ2-7|.
CASSLGGRQYF
TGTGCCAGCAGTTTAGGGGGCAGGCAGTACTTC
>TRBV15|once|TRBJ2-4|.
CATEAVAKNIQYF
TGTGCCACCGAAGCGGTAGCCAAAAACATTCAGTACTTC
>TRBV6-5|few|TRBJ2-7|.
CASSYEAGVAYEQYF
TGTGCCAGCAGTTACGAGGCAGGGGTCGCCTACGAGCAGTACTTC
>TRBV2|once|TRBJ1-1|TRBD1
CASSLGGPGPEAFF
TGTGCCAGCTCTTTAGGGGGCCCCGGTCCTGAAGCTTTCTTT
>TRBV7-3|.|TRBJ2-1|TRBD2
CASSLIAGTYNEQFF
TGTGCCAGCAGCTTAATAGCGGGAACCTACAATGAGCAGTTCTTC
>TRBV4-1|.|TRBJ1-2|.
CASSSHEAYGYTF
TGCGCCAGCAGCTCCCACGAGGCCTACGGCTACACCTTC
>TRBV11-3|.|TRBJ2-5|.
CASSLLEGRRLETQYF
TGTGCCAGCAGCTTATTGGAGGGCCGAAGGTTGGAGACCCAGTACTTC
>TRBV7-6|.|TRBJ2-7|.
CASSLAAAGPHSYEQYF
TGTGCCAGCAGCTTAGCCGCGGCGGGACCGCACTCCTACGAGCAGTACTTC
>TRBV6-1|.|TRBJ2-7|.
CASSPAGLSYEQYF
TGTGCCAGCAGCCCCGCCGGTCTCTCCTACGAGCAGTACTTC
>TRBV6-5|.|TRBJ2-1|.
CASSYELGRKQFF
TGTGCCAGCAGTTACGAGTTGGGGAGAAAGCAGTTCTTC
>TRBV13|few|TRBJ2-2|.
CASSYPTGELFF
TGTGCCAGCAGCTATCCTACCGGGGAGCTGTTTTTT
>TRBV19|few|TRBJ2-5|TRBD2
CASSLGGKETQYF
TGTGCCAGTAGTCTGGGAGGGAAAGAGACCCAGTACTTC
>TRBV6-4|.|TRBJ2-3|TRBD2
CASSDTAGGTDTQYF
TGTGCCAGCAGTGACACAGCGGGAGGCACAGATACGCAGTATTTT
>TRBV14|few|TRBJ2-7|.
CASSQVAGRVYEQYF
TGTGCCAGCAGCCAAGTTGCCGGGAGAGTCTACGAGCAGTACTTC
>TRBV5-1|.|TRBJ1-6|TRBD1
CASSLDQGVDSPLHF
TGCGCCAGCAGCTTGGACCAGGGGGTGGATTCACCCCTCCACTTT
>TRBV7-9|.|TRBJ2-7|TRBD1
CASARDRGYEQYF
TGTGCCAGCGCCCGGGACAGGGGGTACGAGCAGTACTTC